This T cell receptor beta chain originates from a study of early T cells in non-severe SARS-CoV-2 infection. This clonotype was found many times. The CDR3 sequence is 15 residues long. V was shortened by 2 bases and J by 4 bases, with 14 bases between the two germline ends. The V gene's germline CDR1 is LGHNA and CDR2 YSLEER. Using its own MiXCR run on the 5' RACE reads, TCRdb lists one record per CDR3 protein. The sample lists approximately 35,000 distinct CDR3 sequences; 5% to 6% were seen once. The genes are TRBV4-3 and TRBJ1-1; no firm D call. Sequenced material: whole blood. This sequence originates from an adult who was a healthcare worker with PCR-confirmed SARS-CoV-2 infection or an uninfected control (not recorded which). The CDR3 sequence: CASSQLEGGGTEAFF. The CDR3 DNA sequence: TGCGCCAGCAGCCAATTGGAGGGAGGAGGCACTGAAGCTTTCTTT.